Listed below are T cell receptor beta chains from one sample, sequenced in a study of a mutant IDH1 vaccine in newly diagnosed glioma. Using immunoSEQ multiplex PCR, the repertoire was profiled, and TCRdb retains in-frame clones only, with some absent. Here the sample spans approximately 70,000 clones, 70% to 90% being singletons. The specimen was PBMCs, collected from a glioma patient treated with radiotherapy, temozolomide or both. These receptors were taken from a man younger than 40 with glioma. Both conserved end residues are part of each CDR3. D genes are given only for firm matches. The size entry is marked missing in some rows and otherwise reads once, few, many or a size class.

>TRBV7-8|NA|TRBJ2-7|NA
TGTGCCAGCAGCTTAGGGCCAGGGCCCCTTTCCTACGAGCAGTACTTC
CASSLGPGPLSYEQYF
>TRBV6-6|TRBD1|TRBJ2-7|NA
TGTGCCAGCAGTTACTCACAGGGGGGAAGCTACGAGCAGTACTTC
CASSYSQGGSYEQYF
>TRBV29-1|NA|TRBJ2-5|NA
TGCAGCGTTACCAGGGGGGCATCAGAGACCCAGTACTTC
CSVTRGASETQYF
>TRBV9|TRBD1|TRBJ2-7|NA
TGTGCCAGCAGCGAACGGGACAGTTCCTACGAGCAGTACTTC
CASSERDSSYEQYF
>TRBV18|NA|TRBJ2-2|NA
TGTGCCAGCTCACCGGGACACCCCGGGGAGCTGTTTTTT
CASSPGHPGELFF
>TRBV9|NA|TRBJ1-6|NA
TGTGCCAGCAGCGCCTTGGCGGGAGGGAATTCACCCCTCCACTTT
CASSALAGGNSPLHF
>TRBV20-1|NA|TRBJ1-2|once
TGCAGTGCAGGGAGCTACTATGGCTACACCTTC
CSAGSYYGYTF
>TRBV7-9|TRBD1|TRBJ1-1|NA
TGTGCCAGCAGCTCATCCGGGACAGGGTCGGGTGAAGCTTTCTTT
CASSSSGTGSGEAFF
>TRBV28|NA|TRBJ1-2|NA
TGTGCCAGCAGTTTAGTGTTGGACAGCTATGGCTACACCTTC
CASSLVLDSYGYTF
>TRBV7-2|NA|TRBJ2-7|few
TGTGCCAGCAGCTTAAATCGGGGGCCCTACGAGCAGTACTTC
CASSLNRGPYEQYF
>TRBV4-1|NA|TRBJ2-1|NA
TGCGCCAGCAGCCCGGGTGCATGGTTCTCCTACAATGAGCAGTTCTTC
CASSPGAWFSYNEQFF
>TRBV5-1|NA|TRBJ1-1|NA
TGCGCCAGCAGCTTGGTATCAGGATCCTCGAACACTGAAGCTTTCTTT
CASSLVSGSSNTEAFF
>TRBV19|NA|TRBJ1-6|NA
TGTGCCAGTAGTATGCAGGGTACTTCACCCCTCCACTTT
CASSMQGTSPLHF
>TRBV6-5|TRBD1|TRBJ2-7|NA
TGTGCCAGCATGTTACAGGGGGCCTCCTACGAGCAGTACTTC
CASMLQGASYEQYF
>TRBV7-2|TRBD1|TRBJ1-2|NA
TGTGCCAGCAGCTCTACCAAACCGGGACAGGGGAACTATGGCTACACCTTC
CASSSTKPGQGNYGYTF
>TRBV28|NA|TRBJ2-7|NA
TGTGCCAGCAGTTTTTCTCAAGAGACCGAGGGAAGCTACGAGCAGTACTTC
CASSFSQETEGSYEQYF
>TRBV10-3|TRBD1|TRBJ2-5|NA
TGTGCCACCGGGACAGCTATGCAAGAGACCCAGTACTTC
CATGTAMQETQYF
>TRBV19|TRBD1|TRBJ1-6|NA
TGTGCCAGTTTGCCGGGACAGGGGGAAATAGATTCACCCCTCCACTTT
CASLPGQGEIDSPLHF
>TRBV6-5|NA|TRBJ1-6|NA
TGTGCCAGCAGTTACTCTCAAAGGTCACCCCTCCACTTT
CASSYSQRSPLHF
>TRBV27|NA|TRBJ2-7|NA
TGTGCCAGCAGTTTATCGGTAGGGTCCTACGAGCAGTACTTC
CASSLSVGSYEQYF
>TRBV11-2|NA|TRBJ2-7|NA
TGTGCCAGCAGCGTAACTCGAGGCTCCTACGAGCAGTACTTC
CASSVTRGSYEQYF
>TRBV5-1|TRBD1|TRBJ1-1|NA
TGCGCCAGCAGCCCGGGACAGAGGCCTGAAGCTTTCTTT
CASSPGQRPEAFF
>TRBV7-9|NA|TRBJ1-3|NA
TGTGCCAGCAGTCTTGATCTAGGTTGGCCGGACGGAAACACCATATATTTT
CASSLDLGWPDGNTIYF
>TRBV18|TRBD2|TRBJ2-3|NA
TGTGCCAGCTCACCGATGGGACTAGCGGGGGGTTCAGCAGATACGCAGTATTTT
CASSPMGLAGGSADTQYF
>TRBV6-6|TRBD1|TRBJ2-7|NA
TGTGCCAGCGGGAGACAGGGTTCATCCTACGAGCAGTACTTC
CASGRQGSSYEQYF
>TRBV5-4|TRBD1|TRBJ1-6|NA
TGTGCCAGCAGCCCAGGGGACAGGGAAAATTCACCCCTCCACTTT
CASSPGDRENSPLHF
>TRBV19|TRBD2|TRBJ2-5|NA
TGTGCCAGTAGTATATTAGGTAGCGGGGGGGAAGAGACCCAGTACTTC
CASSILGSGGEETQYF
>TRBV6-5|TRBD1|TRBJ1-5|few
TGTGCCAGCAGTTACTCCGGACAGGGCAGGAATCAGCCCCAGCATTTT
CASSYSGQGRNQPQHF
>TRBV29-1|NA|TRBJ1-2|NA
TGCAGCGTCCAGCCGCGGGAACTGGGAGGCTACACCTTC
CSVQPRELGGYTF
>TRBV5-1|NA|TRBJ2-5|NA
TGCGCCAGCAGCTCGGGGTTTAGCGAGAAATGGAGAGAGACCCAGTACTTC
CASSSGFSEKWRETQYF
>TRBV9|TRBD1|TRBJ1-3|NA
TGTGCCAGCAGCGTAAGTAGTGGGACAGGCTCCGGAAACACCATATATTTT
CASSVSSGTGSGNTIYF
>TRBV4-1|NA|TRBJ2-5|once
TGCGCCAGCAGCACGACAGGCGGCCAAGAGACCCAGTACTTC
CASSTTGGQETQYF
>TRBV10-3|TRBD1|TRBJ1-1|NA
TGTGCCATCAGTGGGGACAGGGACACTGAAGCTTTCTTT
CAISGDRDTEAFF
>TRBV27|NA|TRBJ1-3|NA
TGTGCCGGCAGTTCAGAGTTTCACTCTGGAAACACCATATATTTT
CAGSSEFHSGNTIYF